This TCR beta chain was sequenced for a study of blood T cell repertoires in COVID-19. About the study: Collection of acute and convalescent COVID-19 samples took place in the United States, Italy and Spain.

The method was immunoSEQ multiplex PCR; TCRdb's version includes in-frame clones alone and lacks a portion of them. The repertoire includes over 350,000 clones, 85% to 90% of them detected once, and approximately 1.2% sits in the top ten. Germline V lookup: CDR1 SNHLY, CDR2 FYNNEI. CDR3 length: 14 amino acids. The trim removed 8 bases at V and 3 bases at J, leaving 6 bases unmatched. The sequencing sample was made of PBMCs or T cells enriched from blood (not recorded which). The receptor was derived from a woman aged 18-29 years who had recovered from COVID-19. The chain combines TRBV2 with TRBJ1-4; the match to TRBD1 covers 7 bases. The CDR3 coding sequence is TGTGCCAGCGGGGGGACAGTTCCTAATGAAAAACTGTTTTTT. Translating it yields CASGGTVPNEKLFF.